These 15 T cell receptor beta chains originate from one sample sequenced in a study of regulatory T cells in long-lasting Graves disease. TCR beta libraries were built with iRepertoire HTBI primers and Arm-PCR of CDR3 regions. TCRdb re-derived calls from the multiplex PCR reads in MiXCR, one entry per CDR3 protein. The table records about 200,000 distinct CDR3 sequences, 15% to 20% of them present only once. Described time point: newly diagnosed GD, antithyroid drugs for less than 3 months. Construction of the TCR library relied on RNA isolated from PBMCs. The data were also submitted as part of a second study, on T cells in Graves' hyperthyroidism and ophthalmopathy.

The sample consisted of peripheral blood mononuclear cells (PBMCs), taken at new diagnosis, from a patient treated with antithyroid drugs. Source of these receptors: a woman aged 30 to 39 with Graves disease.

This clonotype has a count of ten or more. Germline is not matched at one junction end, which may reflect a read error. The CDR3 nucleotides are TGTGCCAGCGAAGACAGGGGCAACCAGCCCCAGCATTTT. Residues: CASEDRGNQPQHF. The V call is TRBV6-1, the J call TRBJ1-5, with 8 nucleotides matching TRBD1. CDR3 length: 13 amino acids. Germline V CDR1 and CDR2: MNHNS, SASEGT.

In this sample, this clonotype turned up many times. This rearrangement joins TRBV19 to TRBJ1-5; D not resolved. The germline V gene encodes CDR1 LNHDA and CDR2 SQIVND (reference sequence). The length of the CDR3 is 12 residues. Trimming took 7 bases from V and 6 from J, leaving 10 bases between them. The CDR3 DNA is TGTGCCAGTACCTCGGCCCTTCAGCCCCAGCATTTT. Residues: CASTSALQPQHF.

This clonotype has a handful of counts. A far larger clone is one base from this, pointing to a likely read error. J is TRBJ2-6 and V is TRBV11-3, with D possibly being TRBD1 (5 bases). Germline CDR1 and CDR2: SGHNT and YENEEA. Trimming left V 6 bases short and J 4 bases short, with 13 bases between. CDR3 size: 15 residues. The CDR3 bases are TGTGCCAGCAGTTCGACAGTGGCCGGGGCCAACGTCCTGACTTTC. It translates to CASSSTVAGANVLTF. Based on the CDR3 plus reference TRBV11-3 and TRBJ2-6, the full variable domain is EAGVVQSPRYKIIEKKQPVAFWCNPISGHNTLYWYLQNLGQGPELLIRYENEEAVDDSQLPKDRFSAERLKGVDSTLKIQPAELGDSAVYLCASSSTVAGANVLTFGAGSRLTVL.

This clonotype was seen at least ten times. This sequence joins TRBV12-3 or TRBV12-4 and TRBJ2-6, with TRBD1 identical over 7 bases. The CDR3 covers 14 residues. The V and J ends lost 7 bases and 4 bases, in that order; junction bases with no gene match: 4. The CDR3 coding sequence is TGTGCCAGCAAACAGGGGACCGGGGCCAACGTCCTGACTTTC. It encodes CASKQGTGANVLTF.

The table lists this clonotype with many counts. The chain carries TRBV5-1 and TRBJ1-3; a weak D match, TRBD1 (5 bases). The CDR3 is 14 amino acids. Germline V lookup: CDR1 SGHRS, CDR2 YFSETQ. Trimming removed 0 bases at V and 6 bases at J, with 10 bases between. The CDR3 spells CASSLGQGENTIYF. CDR3 nucleotide sequence: TGCGCCAGCAGCTTGGGGCAGGGAGAAAACACCATATATTTT.

In the case of this clonotype: Possible read error: a much larger clone is one base away. The chain combines TRBV7-9 with TRBJ2-2; D is undetermined. Germline V gives CDR1 SEHNR, CDR2 FQNEAQ (reference sequence). V was pared by 8 bases and J by 4 bases, with 11 bases between. CDR3 length equals 13 residues. The CDR3 sequence: CASGYGATGELFF. Here the CDR3 DNA reads TGTGCCAGCGGCTACGGAGCCACCGGGGAGCTGTTTTTT.

The sample holds many counts of this clonotype. This rearrangement joins TRBV7-6 to TRBJ1-6, with D perhaps TRBD1 (5 bases). V gave up 5 bases and J gave up 0 bases, with 14 bases separating them. The CDR3 runs to 17 residues. Looked up from germline, CDR1 is SGHVS and CDR2 is FNYEAQ. The CDR3 here is CASSPGTESSYNSPLHF. CDR3 sequence (DNA): TGTGCCAGCAGCCCCGGGACGGAAAGCTCCTATAATTCACCCCTCCACTTT. Combining the CDR3 with reference TRBV7-6 and TRBJ1-6 gives the whole variable domain GAGVSQSPRYKVTKRGQDVALRCDPISGHVSLYWYRQALGQGPEFLTYFNYEAQQDKSGLPNDRFSAERPEGSISTLTIQRTEQRDSAMYRCASSPGTESSYNSPLHFGNGTRLTVT.

A word on this clonotype: The conserved phenylalanine or tryptophan is not found at the CDR3 terminus, so this likely reflects a read error. The DNA is left out, because the CDR3 cannot be placed on it with certainty; the CDR3 is given as TCRdb lists it. The rearrangement uses TRBV5-1 and TRBJ1-2. The CDR3 adds up to 15 amino acids, both ends counted. The germline V gene has CDR1 SGHRS and CDR2 YFSETQ. CDR3 sequence: CASSLASPGSGGFTV.

This clonotype showed up many times. This sequence joins TRBV2 and TRBJ1-4, with 9 bases matching TRBD1. The CDR3 has 16 amino acids. Germline V CDR1 and CDR2: SNHLY, FYNNEI. V was clipped by 6 bases and J by 4 bases; unmatched bases: 9. The CDR3 DNA is TGTGCCAGCAGGGGAACAGGGGGCTTAAGTAATGAAAAACTGTTTTTT. This translates into CASRGTGGLSNEKLFF.

This clonotype was observed at least ten times. This rearrangement joins TRBV30 to TRBJ1-3; D call uncertain. CDR1 and CDR2 (germline): GTSNPN, SVGIG (reference sequence). This CDR3 has 13 residues. The V and J ends lost 1 base and 2 bases respectively, with 6 bases between them. Here the CDR3 reads CAWSGGTGNTIYF. The DNA of the CDR3 is TGTGCCTGGAGTGGAGGGACTGGAAACACCATATATTTT.

This clonotype was counted a few times. Possible read error: a much larger clone is one base away. This chain joins TRBV29-1 and TRBJ1-1, with 7 positions matching TRBD1. The CDR3 covers 12 residues. Germline assignment: CDR1 SQVTM and CDR2 ANQGSEA. CDR3 sequence: CSAGTVNTEALF. CDR3 nucleotides: TGCAGCGCGGGGACAGTGAACACTGAAGCTCTCTTT. The whole variable domain, remainder taken from reference TRBV29-1 and TRBJ1-1, is SAVISQKPSRDICQRGTSLTIQCQVDSQVTMMFWYRQQPGQSLTLIATANQGSEATYESGFVIDKFPISRPNLTFSTLTVSNMSPEDSSIYLCSAGTVNTEALFGQGTRLTVV.

This clonotype was counted many times. Here the CDR3 reads CATNAGTTGNTIYF. DNA for the CDR3: TGTGCCACAAACGCGGGTACCACTGGAAACACCATATATTTT. The chain recombines TRBV19 with TRBJ1-3; D not certain. V was cut by 10 bases and J by 2 bases, with 15 bases left in between. Germline values: CDR1 LNHDA, CDR2 SQIVND (reference sequence). This CDR3 spans 14 amino acids.

CDR3 amino acids: CASSHRLATSGNHNEQFF. The CDR3 DNA reads TGCGCCAGCAGCCACCGCCTGGCGACTAGCGGGAACCACAATGAGCAGTTCTTC. The V gene is TRBV4-1, the J gene TRBJ2-1; TRBD2 matches at 11 bases. CDR3 length: 18 amino acids. Trimming at V came to 3 bases and at J to 5 bases, leaving 12 bases not matched to a gene. The germline CDR1 and CDR2 sequences are MGHRA and YSYEKL.

The chain employs TRBV12-3 or TRBV12-4 and TRBJ2-7; 12 bases align to TRBD2. The CDR3 loop spans 15 amino acids. J was trimmed by 5 bases and V by 4 bases; bases with no gene match: 6. This CDR3 reads CASSSGTSGYHEQYF. The DNA for the CDR3 is TGTGCCAGCAGTTCGGGGACTAGCGGGTATCACGAGCAGTACTTC.

This clonotype was counted at least ten times. The CDR3 sequence is CASSPVARDGTDTQYF. In DNA form, the CDR3 reads TGTGCCAGCAGCCCCGTAGCGAGGGACGGCACAGATACGCAGTATTTT. The chain recombines TRBV5-4 with TRBJ2-3; perhaps D is TRBD1 or TRBD2 (5 bases each). CDR1 and CDR2 (germline): SGHNT, YYREEE (reference sequence). The V end was cut by 4 bases, the J end by 1 base, with 16 bases between. The CDR3 extends over 16 amino acids. Variable domain in full (rest from reference TRBV5-4 and TRBJ2-3): ETGVTQSPTHLIKTRGQQVTLRCSSQSGHNTVSWYQQALGQGPQFIFQYYREEENGRGNFPPRFSGLQFPNYSSELNVNALELDDSALYLCASSPVARDGTDTQYFGPGTRLTVL.